This T cell receptor beta chain emerged from a study of CD8+ T cells in alopecia areata. Across the whole study: After 6 to 18 months of tofacitinib, follow-up continued 6 months off drug.

Treatment given: oral pan-JAK inhibitor, 5-10 mg twice daily. Alopecia areata patients provided lesional scalp punch biopsies and peripheral blood, both collected for the study. CDR1 and CDR2 from the germline V gene are DFQATT and SNEGSKA (reference sequence). CDR3 length: 11 amino acids. Trimming shortened V by 3 bases and J by 11 bases, and 13 bases separated the two germline ends. Extracted RNA was reverse transcribed into cDNA, the sequencing template. Repertoires were generated with immunoSEQ multiplex PCR, while TCRdb's copy carries only in-frame clones and drops some. Found here are 200,000 or so clones, 35% to 40% of them singletons; the top ten hold 0.4% to 0.55%. This clone has a handful of counts. What it recognizes is unknown. Study-wide findings and caveats: In blood and scalp, many expanded lesional clones persisted during tofacitinib. Lesional scalp, notably in alopecia totalis/universalis, had clonality above that of normal scalp.

This receptor was obtained from a human donor with alopecia areata. The V gene is TRBV20-1, the J gene TRBJ1-1; the D gene is possibly TRBD1 (6 bases). This specimen was CD4+ T cells sorted from blood, taken at approximately week 30, from a patient treated with tofacitinib. CDR3 nucleotide sequence: TGCAGTGCTAGGCAAGGGGGGATGGCTTTCTTT. Protein: CSARQGGMAFF.